What follows are 15 T cell receptor beta chains derived from one specimen sequenced in a study of blood T cell repertoires in COVID-19. The protocol was immunoSEQ multiplex PCR, while the TCRdb copy is restricted to in-frame clones and leaves out a portion. Of about 160,000 clones listed, roughly 88% are singletons. The sample taken for sequencing was peripheral blood. These receptors were collected from a man between 18 and 29 years old with acute or convalescent COVID-19.

As DNA, the CDR3 is TGTGCTAGTGGTCCACCCGGCCTAGCGGGAGATGGAAATGAGCAGTTCTTC. Translation: CASGPPGLAGDGNEQFF. The chain couples TRBV12-5 to TRBJ2-1; TRBD2 matches 10 bases. V trimming: 5 bases; J trimming: 7 bases; junction bases outside the gene matches: 14. Per the germline V gene, CDR1 is LGHNT and CDR2 is FRNRAP. The CDR3 sequence is 17 residues long.

The rearrangement joins TRBV19 to TRBJ2-2; 12 bases line up with TRBD1. This CDR3 comprises 17 residues. Germline V gives CDR1 LNHDA, CDR2 SQIVND (reference sequence). With 5 bases clipped from V and 6 bases from J, the junction kept 10 bases outside the gene matches. The CDR3 bases are TGTGCCAGTAGTCCGGGACAGGGGGCCGGGGGCGCCGGGGAGCTGTTTTTT. It encodes CASSPGQGAGGAGELFF.

V gene TRBV6-1 combines with J gene TRBJ2-3; D ambiguous. V lost 2 bases to trimming and J lost 0 bases, with 9 bases between them. This CDR3 comprises 15 residues. In germline, CDR1 is MNHNS, CDR2 SASEGT. The DNA for the CDR3 is TGTGCCAGCAGTGAAACGCGGTTCAGCACAGATACGCAGTATTTT. Its translation is CASSETRFSTDTQYF.

V gene TRBV3-1 (or the pseudogene TRBV3-2) combines with J gene TRBJ1-1; D not certain. CDR1 and CDR2 from the germline V gene are LGHDT and YNNKEL (reference sequence). Trimming removed 5 bases at V and 0 bases at J, with 13 bases between. The CDR3 has 15 amino acids. The CDR3 loop is CASSSRRGLNTEAFF. CDR3 in DNA: TGTGCCAGCAGCTCCCGGCGGGGTTTGAACACTGAAGCTTTCTTT.

V and J are TRBV5-1 and TRBJ1-6; 8 bases align to TRBD1. V was pared by 1 base and J by 9 bases, with 12 bases of the junction left unmatched. Germline CDR1 and CDR2: SGHRS and YFSETQ. The CDR3 extends over 17 amino acids. CDR3 nucleotides: TGCGCCAGCAGCTTGCTACGTCCGACAGGGGTCGGTTCACCCCTCCACTTT. Encoded protein: CASSLLRPTGVGSPLHF.

This chain connects TRBV7-2 to TRBJ1-2; possible D gene TRBD1, 6 bases. CDR1 is SGHTA, CDR2 FQGNSA, per germline. V gave up 4 bases and J gave up 5 bases, with 17 bases separating them. The CDR3 contains 15 residues. The CDR3 protein is CASSSGHHQAYGYTF. CDR3 bases: TGTGCCAGCAGCTCGGGACACCATCAGGCATATGGCTACACCTTC.

V is TRBV19 and J is TRBJ1-6; D possibly corresponds to TRBD1 (6 bases). The CDR3 runs to 16 residues. The germline V gene encodes CDR1 LNHDA and CDR2 SQIVND (reference sequence). V lost 1 base to trimming and J lost 6 bases, with 13 bases between them. The CDR3 region is CASSIVPGHLNSPLHF. Here the CDR3 DNA reads TGTGCCAGTAGTATAGTCCCGGGACACCTTAATTCACCCCTCCACTTT.

This clone was observed once. The V gene is TRBV24-1, the J gene TRBJ2-1; 7 positions agree with TRBD1. The V segment lost 4 bases and the J segment 0 bases; nucleotides outside the gene matches: 17. CDR1 and CDR2 (germline): KGHDR, SFDVKD. There are 20 residues in the CDR3. The CDR3: CATSDLPGQSVSGSYNEQFF. In nucleotides, the CDR3 is TGTGCCACCAGTGACCTTCCGGGACAGAGCGTATCTGGCTCCTACAATGAGCAGTTCTTC.

CDR3 residues: CASSLDGQGDEGYTF. The CDR3 region has the DNA TGCGCCAGCAGCTTGGACGGACAGGGGGATGAAGGCTACACCTTC. The chain employs TRBV5-1 and TRBJ1-2; 10 bases agree with TRBD1. The germline CDR1 and CDR2 sequences are SGHRS and YFSETQ. The V and J ends lost 0 bases and 8 bases, in that order; junction bases with no gene match: 7. The CDR3 runs to 15 residues.

This clone was detected only once. The chain couples TRBV3-1 (or the pseudogene TRBV3-2) to TRBJ1-2, with D possibly being TRBD1 (5 bases). Germline-derived CDR1 and CDR2 are LGHDT and YNNKEL (reference sequence). The CDR3 length is 15 residues. V shed 4 bases and J shed 5 bases, with 17 bases lying between them. The chain's CDR3 is CASSLTGGGSYGYTF. Written as DNA, the CDR3 is TGTGCCAGCAGCCTAACAGGCGGGGGGTCTTATGGCTACACCTTC.

The V call is TRBV24-1, the J call TRBJ1-5; D gene uncertain. Between the trimmed V and J ends, which lost 6 bases and 2 bases, there was a span of 16 bases. Germline-derived CDR1 and CDR2 are KGHDR and SFDVKD. The CDR3 length is 16 residues. DNA for the CDR3: TGTGCCACCAGTAAGGAGGAAAGCTTTGGCAATCAGCCCCAGCATTTT. As protein: CATSKEESFGNQPQHF.

This sequence joins TRBV6-5 and TRBJ2-7; D is uncertain. V was cut by 2 bases and J by 4 bases, with 9 bases left in between. This CDR3 region has 13 residues. Germline CDR1 is MNHEY and CDR2 is SVGAGI. CDR3: CASSYDLRYEQYF. CDR3 DNA: TGTGCCAGCAGTTACGATCTGAGGTACGAGCAGTACTTC.

A few counts support this clone. This chain links TRBV27 with TRBJ2-7; 7 bases are shared with TRBD1. This CDR3 comprises 15 residues. V gave up 5 bases and J gave up 3 bases; unmatched junction bases: 10. Germline V CDR1 and CDR2: MNHEY, SMNVEV (reference sequence). The CDR3 spells CASSPRQGTGYEQYF. DNA for the CDR3: TGTGCCAGCAGTCCAAGACAGGGTACAGGCTACGAGCAGTACTTC.

The gene calls are TRBV6-4 and TRBJ2-1; 10 bases map to TRBD2. Germline V gives CDR1 MRHNA, CDR2 SNTAGT. V lost 5 bases to trimming and J lost 0 bases; unmatched junction nucleotides: 7. The CDR3 is made up of 17 amino acids. In DNA, the CDR3 is TGTGCCAGCAGTAAATCCCCTAGCGGGAGCTCCTACAATGAGCAGTTCTTC. It encodes CASSKSPSGSSYNEQFF.

The CDR3 DNA reads TGCGCCAGCAGTTCAGACAGGGGATGGGGAGAGACCCAGTACTTC. Protein sequence: CASSSDRGWGETQYF. The rearrangement links TRBV5-1 to TRBJ2-5, with 8 bases matching TRBD1. CDR1 is SGHRS, CDR2 YFSETQ, per germline. The length of the CDR3 is 15 residues. The V segment lost 5 bases and the J segment 4 bases; nucleotides outside the gene matches: 10.